The 8 T cell receptor beta chains presented below share a single source sample, sequenced in a study of response to subunit inactivated influenza vaccine. TCRdb re-called the RT-PCR reads with MiXCR, one entry per CDR3 protein. The sample contains 710,000 or so distinct CDR3 sequences, around a sixth of which appear only once. Here the sequenced sample was PBMCs from blood, taken 11 to 12 days after vaccination. These receptors were collected from a man aged 50-59 years who received an inactivated influenza vaccine.

Many counts were recorded for this clonotype. The chain has TRBV18 and TRBJ1-5, with D uncertain. Germline V gene lookup returns CDR1 KGHSH and CDR2 LQKENI. The CDR3 runs 12 residues. Trimming cost V 6 bases and J 0 bases, with 3 bases left between them. This chain's CDR3 is CASSLSNQPQHF. The CDR3 nucleotides read TGTGCCAGCTCCCTTAGCAATCAGCCCCAGCATTTT. Filled out from reference TRBV18 and TRBJ1-5, the complete variable domain reads NAGVMQNPRHLVRRRGQEARLRCSPMKGHSHVYWYRQLPEEGLKFMVYLQKENIIDESGMPKERFSAEFPKEGPSILRIQQVVRGDSAAYFCASSLSNQPQHFGDGTRLSIL.

This clonotype was seen only a few times. The V call is TRBV7-9, the J call TRBJ2-1; D unclear. CDR1 is SEHNR, CDR2 FQNEAQ, per germline (reference sequence). V was clipped by 5 bases and J by 7 bases, with 12 bases between them. The CDR3 length is 13 residues. Written as DNA, the CDR3 is TGTGCCAGCAGCGCCCCCCTGGGGAATGAGCAGTTCTTC. It yields the protein CASSAPLGNEQFF. Filled out from reference TRBV7-9 and TRBJ2-1, the complete variable domain reads DTGVSQNPRHKITKRGQNVTFRCDPISEHNRLYWYRQTLGQGPEFLTYFQNEAQLEKSRLLSDRFSAERPKGSFSTLEIQRTEQGDSAMYLCASSAPLGNEQFFGPGTRLTVL.

This clonotype showed up just a few times. The gene calls are TRBV29-1 and TRBJ2-7, with 8 bases lining up with TRBD1. After removal of 4 bases from V and 3 bases from J, the junction contained 11 bases not matched to a gene. Germline V gene lookup returns CDR1 SQVTM and CDR2 ANQGSEA. CDR3 size: 15 residues. This chain's CDR3 is CSVGQPTGAYYEQYF. DNA for the CDR3: TGCAGCGTTGGACAACCGACAGGGGCTTACTACGAGCAGTACTTC.

The J gene is TRBJ2-5, the V gene TRBV28; 7 positions agree with TRBD1. The germline V gene has CDR1 MDHEN and CDR2 SYDVKM. The CDR3 totals 13 residues. Trimming cost V 9 bases and J 3 bases; bases outside gene matches: 7. The CDR3: CASKGAAEETQYF. The CDR3 coding sequence is TGTGCCAGTAAGGGGGCCGCTGAAGAGACCCAGTACTTC.

The chain is built from TRBV3-1 and TRBJ1-2; D unclear. The V and J ends lost 4 bases and 4 bases respectively, with 16 bases between them. This CDR3 is 15 amino acids long. Germline V CDR1 and CDR2: LGHDT, YNNKEL (reference sequence). The CDR3 reads CASSLTQAAFYGYTF. CDR3 nucleotide sequence: TGTGCCAGCAGCCTGACCCAGGCAGCATTCTATGGCTACACCTTC.

CDR3 in DNA: TGCGCCAGCAGCTCGGGGGCCCCAGATACGCAGTATTTT. Its translation: CASSSGAPDTQYF. The V gene is TRBV5-1, the J gene TRBJ2-3; tentatively, D is TRBD1 or TRBD2 (6 bases each). There are 13 residues in the CDR3. Between the trimmed V and J ends, which lost 3 bases and 4 bases, there was a span of 9 bases. Looked up from germline, CDR1 is SGHRS and CDR2 is YFSETQ.

V usage is TRBV10-1 and J usage is TRBJ2-7, with 8 bases identical to TRBD2. From germline, CDR1 is WNHNN and CDR2 SYGVQD (reference sequence). Trimming took 3 bases from V and 4 from J; bases not matched to a gene: 5. This CDR3 comprises 14 residues. The CDR3 protein is CASSDSSGGYEQYF. As DNA, the CDR3 is TGCGCCAGCAGTGATAGCAGCGGGGGTTACGAGCAGTACTTC.

This clonotype was detected a few times. The chain joins TRBV20-1 to TRBJ2-1; D is undetermined. Germline V lookup: CDR1 DFQATT, CDR2 SNEGSKA (reference sequence). The V and J ends lost 6 bases and 5 bases respectively, with 11 bases between them. The CDR3 runs to 12 residues. For the CDR3, the DNA is TGCAGTGCCCGTTCGCTGAACAATGAGCAGTTCTTC. It yields the protein CSARSLNNEQFF.